This is a list of T cell receptor beta chains from one sample in a study of T-cell memory formation after mild COVID-19. TCRdb itself ran the 5' RACE reads through MiXCR, one entry per CDR3 protein. The sample comprises 50,000 or so distinct CDR3 sequences, 9% to 15% of which are singletons, and roughly a quarter rests with the top ten. The specimen was PBMCs or a T cell subset sorted from them (not recorded which). The receptors originated from a man aged 18 to 30 who had mild COVID-19 (a few samples of this study predate the infection). Cell type and time point are not known. The conserved cysteine and the conserved F or W are not part of the CDR3 here. The order of the fields is J gene, clone size, V gene, CDR3 protein. Rows may omit the clone size; those that give it use once, few, many or a size class.

>TRBJ2-1|once|TRBV3-1
ASSSLERGGGNEQF
>TRBJ2-2|few|TRBV6-2/TRBV6-3
ASSRQGVDTGELF
>TRBJ2-5|.|TRBV6-2/TRBV6-3
ASSYAAGDQETQY
>TRBJ2-3|many|TRBV6-6
ASSYDGTGVTDTQY
>TRBJ2-2|.|TRBV4-2
ASSQRASNTGELF
>TRBJ1-1|.|TRBV27
ASSLGGWGTEAF
>TRBJ2-7|many|TRBV20-1
SAPGGRHEQY
>TRBJ2-5|many|TRBV12-3/TRBV12-4
ASSFRGGEETQY
>TRBJ2-3|few|TRBV7-2
ASSPHRDTQY
>TRBJ2-7|many|TRBV2
ASTQGGHLYEQY
>TRBJ2-4|few|TRBV27
ASSLFGWGGKNIQY
>TRBJ1-1|.|TRBV6-5
ASTANTEAF
>TRBJ2-7|few|TRBV11-2
ASSFDGYSYEQY
>TRBJ2-5|few|TRBV10-3
AISESGGNQETQY
>TRBJ1-5|.|TRBV18
ASSPPSSEKTQH
>TRBJ1-1|.|TRBV7-2
ASSSYRGEAF
>TRBJ2-5|.|TRBV29-1
SVNRQGSETQY
>TRBJ1-6|.|TRBV7-2
DSSLGPRPLH
>TRBJ1-5|.|TRBV12-3/TRBV12-4
ASSWEESNQPQH
>TRBJ2-1|many|TRBV13
ASSLRLARDEQF
>TRBJ2-5|once|TRBV11-3
ASSSRPTGLGEETQY
>TRBJ1-4|.|TRBV7-6
ASSSGPTNEKLF
>TRBJ2-3|many|TRBV7-2
ASSLYSGGITDTQY